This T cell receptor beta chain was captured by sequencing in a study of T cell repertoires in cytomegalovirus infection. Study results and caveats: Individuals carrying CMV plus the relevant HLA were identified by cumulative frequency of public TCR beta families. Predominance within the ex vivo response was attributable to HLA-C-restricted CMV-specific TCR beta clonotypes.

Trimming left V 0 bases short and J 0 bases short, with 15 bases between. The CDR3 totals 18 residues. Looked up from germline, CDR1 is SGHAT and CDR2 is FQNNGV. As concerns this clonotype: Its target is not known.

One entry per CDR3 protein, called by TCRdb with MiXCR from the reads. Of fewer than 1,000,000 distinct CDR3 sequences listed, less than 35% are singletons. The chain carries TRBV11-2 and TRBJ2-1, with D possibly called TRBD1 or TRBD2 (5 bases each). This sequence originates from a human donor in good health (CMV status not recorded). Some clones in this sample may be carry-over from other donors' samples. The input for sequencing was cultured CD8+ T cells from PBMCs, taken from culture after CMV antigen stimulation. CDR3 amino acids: CASSLDPGRVSSYNEQFF. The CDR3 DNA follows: TGTGCCAGCAGCTTAGATCCGGGGCGGGTCTCCTCCTACAATGAGCAGTTCTTC.